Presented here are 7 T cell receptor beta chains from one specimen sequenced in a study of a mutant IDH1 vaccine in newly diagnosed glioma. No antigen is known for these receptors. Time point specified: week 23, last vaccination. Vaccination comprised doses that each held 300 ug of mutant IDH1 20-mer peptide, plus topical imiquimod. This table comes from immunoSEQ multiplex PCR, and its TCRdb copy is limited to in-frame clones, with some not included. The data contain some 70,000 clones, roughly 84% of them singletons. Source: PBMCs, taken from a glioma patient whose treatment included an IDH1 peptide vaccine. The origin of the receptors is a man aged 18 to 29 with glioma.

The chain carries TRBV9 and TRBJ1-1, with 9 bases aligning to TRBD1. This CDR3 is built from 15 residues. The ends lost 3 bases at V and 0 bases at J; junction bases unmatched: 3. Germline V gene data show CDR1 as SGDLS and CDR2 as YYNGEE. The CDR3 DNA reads TGTGCCAGCAGCGGGGGGACAGGGCTGAACACTGAAGCTTTCTTT. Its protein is CASSGGTGLNTEAFF.

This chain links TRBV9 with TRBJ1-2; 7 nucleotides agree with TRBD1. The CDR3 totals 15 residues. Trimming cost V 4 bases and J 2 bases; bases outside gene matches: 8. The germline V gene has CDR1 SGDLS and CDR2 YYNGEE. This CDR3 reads CASSTRTGLNYGYTF. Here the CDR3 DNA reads TGTGCCAGCAGCACGCGGACAGGACTGAACTATGGCTACACCTTC.

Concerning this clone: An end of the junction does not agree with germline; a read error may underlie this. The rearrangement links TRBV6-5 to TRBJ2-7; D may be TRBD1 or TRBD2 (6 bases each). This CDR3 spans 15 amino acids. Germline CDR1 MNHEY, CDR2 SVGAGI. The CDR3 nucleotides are TGTGCCAGTAGTTCCGGGGGCGAAAGCTCCTACGAGCAGTACTTC. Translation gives CASSSGGESSYEQYF.

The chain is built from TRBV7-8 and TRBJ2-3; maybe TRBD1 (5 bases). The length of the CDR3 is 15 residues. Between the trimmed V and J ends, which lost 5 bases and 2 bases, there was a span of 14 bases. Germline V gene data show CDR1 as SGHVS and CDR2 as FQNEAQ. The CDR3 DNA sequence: TGTGCCAGCAGCCCCCCCCGGACAACCACAGATACGCAGTATTTT. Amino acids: CASSPPRTTTDTQYF.

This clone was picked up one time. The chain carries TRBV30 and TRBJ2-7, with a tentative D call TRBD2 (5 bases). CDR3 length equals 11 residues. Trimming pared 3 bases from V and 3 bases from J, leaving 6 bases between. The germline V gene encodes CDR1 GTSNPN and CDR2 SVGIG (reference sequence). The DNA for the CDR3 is TGTGCCTGGAGGAGGGACTACGAGCAGTACTTC. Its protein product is CAWRRDYEQYF.

The CDR3 spells CASCRGRDNEQFF. The CDR3 DNA reads TGTGCCAGCTGCCGCGGGAGGGACAATGAGCAGTTCTTC. The chain links TRBV28 to TRBJ2-1; TRBD2 aligns across 9 bases. V lost 8 bases to trimming and J lost 5 bases; unmatched junction nucleotides: 4. This CDR3 comprises 13 residues. Germline CDR1 MDHEN, CDR2 SYDVKM.

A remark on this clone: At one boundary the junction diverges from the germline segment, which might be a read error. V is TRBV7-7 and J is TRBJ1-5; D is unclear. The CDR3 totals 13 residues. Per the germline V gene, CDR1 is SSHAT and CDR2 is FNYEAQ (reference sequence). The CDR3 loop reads CASSLGSGQPQHF. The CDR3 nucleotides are TGTGCTAGCAGCTTGGGGTCGGGTCAGCCCCAGCATTTT.